The 24 T cell receptor beta chains listed next were all sequenced from one sample in a study of T-cell reconstitution after alpha-beta-depleted transplantation in children. During its preparation, the TCRbeta library received unique molecular identifiers. Each CDR3 protein gets one entry after TCRdb re-called the PCR reads with MiXCR. The top ten hold over 5.5% of the sample, which has approximately 490,000 distinct CDR3 sequences, around 12% seen once. The material was PBMCs from the stem cell graft donor, obtained from the stem cell graft. The receptors originated from a human donor who donated a stem cell graft to a child with combined immunodeficiency.

At least ten counts were recorded for this clonotype. The chain is built from TRBV12-3 or TRBV12-4 and TRBJ1-6, with 9 bases matching TRBD1. J was trimmed by 0 bases and V by 5 bases; bases with no gene match: 5. This CDR3 comprises 17 residues. The CDR3 sequence is CASSPQTGGSYNSPLHF. CDR3 nucleotides: TGTGCCAGCAGTCCACAGACAGGGGGCTCCTATAATTCACCCCTCCACTTT.

Concerning this clonotype: A read error may produce the germline difference seen at one junction end. The rearrangement links TRBV12-3 or TRBV12-4 to TRBJ2-1; 11 bases map to TRBD1. CDR3 length: 13 amino acids. The chain's CDR3 is CASSSAGGTGGQF. DNA of the CDR3: TGTGCCAGCAGCTCAGCAGGGGGGACAGGGGGACAATTC.

This clonotype appeared a few times. The V and J genes are TRBV5-1 and TRBJ2-7; D might be TRBD1 or TRBD2, each matching 6 bases. The CDR3 runs to 15 residues. The V end was cut by 0 bases, the J end by 3 bases, with 13 bases between. Germline-derived CDR1 and CDR2 are SGHRS and YFSETQ. The CDR3 coding sequence is TGCGCCAGCAGCTTGGATAACAGGGACTTCTACGAGCAGTACTTC. Residues: CASSLDNRDFYEQYF.

The chain employs TRBV12-3 or TRBV12-4 and TRBJ1-6; D might be TRBD1 (5 bases). Trimming removed 5 bases from V and 8 bases from J, with 10 bases in between. CDR3 length: 13 amino acids. For the CDR3, the DNA is TGTGCCAGCAGTCAAACAGGTGATTCACCCCTCCACTTT. Translated: CASSQTGDSPLHF.

The gene calls are TRBV12-3 or TRBV12-4 and TRBJ2-3; no clear D gene. V shed 6 bases and J shed 3 bases, with 16 bases lying between them. The CDR3 has 15 amino acids. This CDR3 is CASSPRPVGTDTQYF. The DNA for the CDR3 is TGTGCCAGCAGCCCCCGGCCGGTAGGAACAGATACGCAGTATTTT.

The chain employs TRBV27 and TRBJ1-2; 9 bases map to TRBD1. The ends lost 6 bases at V and 6 bases at J; junction bases unmatched: 5. CDR1 MNHEY and CDR2 SMNVEV come from the germline V gene (reference sequence). CDR3 size: 13 residues. The CDR3 protein is CASRGQGIDGYTF. CDR3 DNA: TGTGCCAGCAGAGGACAGGGGATAGATGGCTACACCTTC.

The chain combines TRBV5-4 with TRBJ1-2; 9 bases are shared with TRBD1. After removal of 4 bases from V and 4 bases from J, the junction contained 5 bases not matched to a gene. This CDR3 is built from 14 residues. The germline V gene encodes CDR1 SGHNT and CDR2 YYREEE (reference sequence). CDR3: CASSRQGGGYGYTF. In DNA, the CDR3 is TGTGCCAGCAGCCGACAGGGGGGAGGCTATGGCTACACCTTC.

This clonotype was seen ten or more times. This chain uses TRBV5-1 with TRBJ2-6, with 10 positions matching TRBD1. Per the germline V gene, CDR1 is SGHRS and CDR2 is YFSETQ. Trimming removed 0 bases from V and 0 bases from J; junction bases left unmatched: 18. This CDR3 spans 23 amino acids. CDR3 sequence reads: CASSLEPPWDRGIGFSGANVLTF. As DNA, the CDR3 is TGCGCCAGCAGCTTGGAGCCACCTTGGGACAGGGGAATTGGGTTCTCTGGGGCCAACGTCCTGACTTTC.

The chain employs TRBV12-3 or TRBV12-4 and TRBJ2-1; D is perhaps TRBD2 (6 bases). Trimming shortened V by 3 bases and J by 10 bases, and 13 bases separated the two germline ends. The CDR3 length is 13 residues. CDR3 in DNA: TGTGCCAGCAGTTTCGGGGGAAATGGCGAGCAGTTCTTC. Amino acid sequence: CASSFGGNGEQFF.

The sample holds a few counts of this clonotype. The chain combines TRBV4-2 with TRBJ2-3; D might be TRBD2 (5 bases). Trimming removed 0 bases from V and 0 bases from J, with 16 bases in between. This CDR3 has 18 amino acids. Germline CDR1 reads LGHNA; CDR2 reads YNFKEQ. The chain's CDR3 is CASSQDLVSGTSTDTQYF. CDR3 DNA: TGTGCCAGCAGCCAAGATCTAGTTTCGGGAACTAGCACAGATACGCAGTATTTT.

This clonotype was seen many times. The J gene is TRBJ2-1, the V gene TRBV12-3 or TRBV12-4, with 9 bases fitting TRBD2. This CDR3 comprises 15 residues. The V segment lost 7 bases and the J segment 7 bases; nucleotides outside the gene matches: 11. The CDR3 nucleotides are TGTGCCAGCACCCGATTAGCGGGAGCCAGTAATGAGCAGTTCTTC. Translating it yields CASTRLAGASNEQFF.

This clonotype was seen repeatedly, ten times or more. The rearrangement uses TRBV3-1 and TRBJ2-2; D is possibly TRBD2 (6 bases). Germline V gene lookup returns CDR1 LGHDT and CDR2 YNNKEL (reference sequence). The CDR3 extends over 13 amino acids. V gave up 4 bases and J gave up 6 bases, with 9 bases separating them. The CDR3 region is CASSRRGSGELFF. The CDR3 bases are TGTGCCAGCAGCCGGCGGGGATCCGGGGAGCTGTTTTTT.

The V call is TRBV7-2, the J call TRBJ2-7; 10 bases align to TRBD1. The CDR3 sequence is 17 residues long. After removal of 5 bases from V and 0 bases from J, the junction contained 10 bases not matched to a gene. Germline CDR1 and CDR2: SGHTA and FQGNSA. The CDR3 region is CASSPSLGQGSSYEQYF. CDR3 in DNA: TGTGCCAGCAGCCCATCCTTGGGACAGGGGAGCTCCTACGAGCAGTACTTC.

This clonotype was detected a few times. The chain uses TRBV7-8 and TRBJ2-4; D call uncertain. The CDR3 covers 14 residues. Trimming removed 2 bases at V and 2 bases at J, with 7 bases between. Germline V gene sequence: CDR1 SGHVS, CDR2 FQNEAQ. For the CDR3, the DNA is TGTGCCAGCAGCTTAAAGGGAACCAAAAACATTCAGTACTTC. Translation: CASSLKGTKNIQYF.

Only a few counts were recorded for this clonotype. The chain uses TRBV5-6 and TRBJ2-3, with 10 bases matching TRBD1. The V gene's germline CDR1 is SGHDT and CDR2 YYEEEE. The CDR3 sequence is 16 residues long. The trim removed 2 bases at V and 0 bases at J, leaving 3 bases unmatched. The CDR3 nucleotides read TGTGCCAGCAGCTTTAGGACAGGGGGAAGCACAGATACGCAGTATTTT. It encodes CASSFRTGGSTDTQYF.

This clonotype was counted a few times. This chain uses TRBV6-2 or TRBV6-3 with TRBJ2-1; 13 bases are a match to TRBD2. V trimming: 11 bases; J trimming: 4 bases; junction bases outside the gene matches: 11. The CDR3 sequence is 16 residues long. From germline, CDR1 is MNHEY and CDR2 SVGEGT. CDR3 DNA: TGTGCCGTAGGACTAGCGGGAGTCGGGGATTACAATGAGCAGTTCTTC. Protein: CAVGLAGVGDYNEQFF.

There are a few counts of this clonotype. The rearrangement uses TRBV10-2 and TRBJ2-7; TRBD2 matches at 8 bases. Germline assignment: CDR1 WSHSY and CDR2 SAAADI. After removal of 6 bases from V and 5 bases from J, the junction contained 12 bases not matched to a gene. This CDR3 has 15 amino acids. The CDR3 DNA follows: TGCGCCAGCAGGGGGGTGGAGCGGGAGTCGGACGAGCAGTACTTC. It yields the protein CASRGVERESDEQYF.

This clonotype was seen only a few times. This sequence joins TRBV18 and TRBJ1-2; unclear D gene. CDR3 length equals 16 residues. Trimming removed 6 bases at V and 4 bases at J, with 21 bases between. The germline V gene encodes CDR1 KGHSH and CDR2 LQKENI. The CDR3: CASSRSLDGRSYGYTF. The CDR3 coding sequence is TGTGCCAGCTCTAGGAGTTTGGATGGAAGATCCTATGGCTACACCTTC.

This clonotype was detected a few times. The chain links TRBV5-8 to TRBJ2-3; no reliable D call. The germline V gene has CDR1 SGHTS and CDR2 YDEGEE. Trimming stripped 2 bases from V and 4 bases from J, with 14 bases between. The CDR3 sequence is 15 residues long. Written as DNA, the CDR3 is TGTGCCAGCAGCTTTGCCCGCAGGATCCCAGATACGCAGTATTTT. Encoded protein: CASSFARRIPDTQYF.

This clonotype was detected many times. The chain has TRBV11-3 and TRBJ1-1, with D perhaps matching TRBD1 (5 bases). The CDR3 has 12 residues. Per germline, CDR1 SGHNT and CDR2 YENEEA. V was clipped by 8 bases and J by 1 base, with 8 bases between them. CDR3 region: CASGGGNTEAFF. CDR3 coding DNA: TGTGCCAGCGGCGGGGGGAACACTGAAGCTTTCTTT.

Ten or more counts support this clonotype. V is TRBV29-1 and J is TRBJ2-7; TRBD1 matches at 9 bases. Losses at the gene ends were 1 base for V and 9 bases for J; bases not matched to a gene: 13. Germline-derived CDR1 and CDR2 are SQVTM and ANQGSEA. CDR3 size: 15 residues. The CDR3 DNA reads TGCAGCGTTGAAGTTTGGGACAGGGCCTCAATCGTGCAGTACTTC. Its protein is CSVEVWDRASIVQYF.

This clonotype was seen only a few times. J is TRBJ1-2 and V is TRBV27; 9 nucleotides agree with TRBD1. The germline V gene has CDR1 MNHEY and CDR2 SMNVEV (reference sequence). This CDR3 has 14 amino acids. V was pared by 10 bases and J by 7 bases, with 13 bases of the junction left unmatched. The CDR3 region has the DNA TGTGCCACACGCGGACAGGGGAAGATAGGTGGCTACACCTTC. It specifies CATRGQGKIGGYTF.

This clonotype has a handful of counts. V gene TRBV5-1 combines with J gene TRBJ2-2; D not resolved. This CDR3 is 15 amino acids long. V lost 2 bases, J lost 5 bases, and 13 bases lay in between. CDR1 is SGHRS and CDR2 is YFSETQ in the germline V gene. CDR3 DNA sequence: TGCGCCAGCAGCTTATCATCCGTCGCGACCGGGGAGCTGTTTTTT. The encoded protein is CASSLSSVATGELFF. The complete variable domain, with remaining parts taken from reference TRBV5-1 and TRBJ2-2, reads KAGVTQTPRYLIKTRGQQVTLSCSPISGHRSVSWYQQTPGQGLQFLFEYFSETQRNKGNFPGRFSGRQFSNSRSEMNVSTLELGDSALYLCASSLSSVATGELFFGEGSRLTVL.

The V call is TRBV4-1, the J call TRBJ2-3; TRBD2 is a possible D gene (5 bases). Germline V gene data show CDR1 as MGHRA and CDR2 as YSYEKL. The CDR3 loop spans 16 amino acids. Trimming cost V 0 bases and J 2 bases, with 12 bases left between them. The DNA of the CDR3 is TGCGCCAGCAGCCAAGATTCGGACTCCACCACAGATACGCAGTATTTT. Amino acid sequence: CASSQDSDSTTDTQYF.